This T cell receptor beta chain was captured in a study of cytomegalovirus exposure and HLA in healthy donors. For this clone: Its matching antigen is unknown.

Study-level results: In an earlier analysis, about 87% or about 30%: the productive usage of most TCR beta V segments.

PCR used 60 Vbeta primers and 13 Jbeta primers. Clones were read by immunoSEQ multiplex PCR, and TCRdb kept only the in-frame ones, dropping some. The sample has tens of thousands of clones; about three quarters are singletons. The donors (healthy individuals) were bone marrow donors. This sequence originates from a male donor in good health and CMV-seropositive. The sample comprised PBMCs.

CDR3 in amino acids: CASTGTGARNQPQHF. The CDR3 DNA is TGTGCCAGCACCGGGACAGGGGCGCGCAATCAGCCCCAGCATTTT. The chain links TRBV28 to TRBJ1-5; 10 positions match TRBD1. CDR1 and CDR2 (germline): MDHEN, SYDVKM. The length of the CDR3 is 15 residues. V trimming: 7 bases; J trimming: 2 bases; junction bases outside the gene matches: 5. Using reference TRBV28 and TRBJ1-5 for the parts outside the CDR3, the full variable domain is DVKVTQSSRYLVKRTGEKVFLECVQDMDHENMFWYRQDPGLGLRLIYFSYDVKMKEKGDIPEGYSVSREKKERFSLILESASTNQTSMYLCASTGTGARNQPQHFGDGTRLSIL.